This paragraph reports one TCR beta chain. Its antigen is as yet unknown. This entry belongs to a study of T cells in Graves' hyperthyroidism and ophthalmopathy. The patients, who ranged from 18 to 65 in age, presented with newly diagnosed hyperthyroidism lasting under 2 months. Findings and limits, study-wide: Separating ophthalmopathy from stable hyperthyroidism was achieved by a 13 V-J model. The model predicted ophthalmopathy a median approximately six months before onset. In the blood, most expanded thyroid clonotypes above 0.001 appeared as well.

Researchers amplified the TCR beta CDR3 regions from RNA transcripts. During a first-round RT-PCR of the TCR CDR3, the HTBI primer set was used. From the multiplex PCR reads, TCRdb called clonotypes with MiXCR, one entry per CDR3 protein. The data hold hundreds of thousands of distinct CDR3 sequences, with around 42% observed a single time. Germline V lookup: CDR1 SGHTA, CDR2 FQGNSA. V was cut by 5 bases and J by 0 bases, with 17 bases left in between. The CDR3 loop spans 16 amino acids. Specimen: peripheral blood or thyroid tissue (not recorded which). The chain is built from TRBV7-2 and TRBJ2-7; a weak D match, TRBD1 (6 bases). The sequence came from a woman under 30 with Graves' hyperthyroidism. CDR3 nucleotides: TGTGCCAGCAGCATCCAGGGACATGGTTTCTCCTACGAGCAGTACTTC. The encoded protein is CASSIQGHGFSYEQYF.